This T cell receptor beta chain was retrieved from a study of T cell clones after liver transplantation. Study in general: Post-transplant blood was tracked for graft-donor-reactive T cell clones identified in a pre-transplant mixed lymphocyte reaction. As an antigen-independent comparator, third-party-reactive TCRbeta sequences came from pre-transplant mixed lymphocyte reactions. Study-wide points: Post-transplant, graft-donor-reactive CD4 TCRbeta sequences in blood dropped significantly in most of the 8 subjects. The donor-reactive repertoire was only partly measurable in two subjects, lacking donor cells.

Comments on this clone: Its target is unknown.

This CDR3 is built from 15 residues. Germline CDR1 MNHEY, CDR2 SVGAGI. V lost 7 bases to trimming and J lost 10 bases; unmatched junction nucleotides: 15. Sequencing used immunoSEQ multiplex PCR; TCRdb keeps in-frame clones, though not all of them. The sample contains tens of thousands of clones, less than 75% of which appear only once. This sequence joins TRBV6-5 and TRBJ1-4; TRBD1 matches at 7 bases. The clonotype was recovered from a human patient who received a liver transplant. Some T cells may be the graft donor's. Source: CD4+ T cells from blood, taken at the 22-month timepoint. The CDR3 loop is CASTDGRQGLGKLFF. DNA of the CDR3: TGTGCCAGCACCGACGGTCGACAGGGCTTGGGAAAACTGTTTTTT.